This T cell receptor beta chain was obtained from a study of blood T cell repertoires in COVID-19. Study summary: Nucleic acid was either cDNA or gDNA, and it came from T cells, B-cell-depleted T cells, or PBMCs.

In the source study's methods: The authors estimated nucleated cell counts from reference gene primer amplification. Using immunoSEQ multiplex PCR, the repertoire was profiled, and TCRdb retains in-frame clones only, with some absent. V and J calls and clone size are copied from that table; D and trimming were computed from the DNA. There are some 180,000 clones in the sample; 76% occur only once, and roughly 8.7% lies in the top ten. Germline V gene data show CDR1 as SGHTA and CDR2 as FQGNSA. Unmatched junction bases numbered 4, after V lost 3 bases and J lost 3 bases. CDR3 length: 15 amino acids. Sequenced sample: peripheral blood. The chain employs TRBV7-2 and TRBJ2-1; TRBD2 matches at 8 bases. This TCR was recovered from a woman in her fifties or sixties with active or convalescent COVID-19. CDR3 nucleotide sequence: TGTGCCAGCAGCTTCCCGGGAGGGCGCTACAATGAGCAGTTCTTC. Its translation is CASSFPGGRYNEQFF.